This is a list of T cell receptor beta chains from one sample in a study of blood T cells in healthy people across ages. TCRdb itself ran the 5' RACE reads through MiXCR, one entry per CDR3 protein. The sample gives about 720,000 distinct CDR3 sequences, 20% to 30% of which show up once; under 4.5% is in the top ten. The sample was also reused in another study, on T cells of mothers and their children.

Sequences were obtained from blood. The receptors here all came from a boy aged 10-17 years in good health. Each CDR3 is given with its conserved first and last residue. Expanded clones get a size class; other rows say once, few or many, or leave the size out.

cdr3_aa j_call v_call clone_size
CSVECGTVGYTF TRBJ1-2 TRBV29-1 few
CASSQDTGGGSYEQYF TRBJ2-7 TRBV4-3 few
CSARGFSGNTIYF TRBJ1-3 TRBV20-1 few
CSVTGQGVDEQYF TRBJ2-7 TRBV29-1 .
CSVVGNGNEKLFF TRBJ1-4 TRBV29-1 few
CVSSFRQTTYEQYF . TRBV5-6 .
CSVEDGGTGGYTF TRBJ1-2 TRBV29-1 few
CSVSQGRAGELFF TRBJ2-2 TRBV29-1 .
CASSLRLGDSSSYNEQFF TRBJ2-1 TRBV28 few
CATSREKGLTYEQYF TRBJ2-7 TRBV15 .
CANSPPGGFTYNEQFF TRBJ2-1 TRBV18 .
CASNAVSYEQYF TRBJ2-7 TRBV28 .
CASSAPGQGLGEQYF TRBJ2-7 TRBV28 few
CSVKRTYGVYNEQFF TRBJ2-1 TRBV29-1 .
CSASPMIAAYNEQFF TRBJ2-1 TRBV20-1 .
CASSLETSGSGPNTGELFF TRBJ2-2 TRBV12-3/TRBV12-4 many
CASSSRTGAETQYF TRBJ2-5 TRBV7-2 .
CASSNRRQGNTEAFF TRBJ1-1 TRBV7-3 .
CASSLEQSNEQFF . TRBV5-1 .
CRTGTVALEQYF TRBJ2-7 TRBV20-1 few
CASSVDRTTEAFF TRBJ1-1 TRBV6-4 few
CASSSGPAQPPQYF TRBJ2-3 TRBV7-9 few
CASSSGQNPRRSQPQHF TRBJ1-5 TRBV5-6 .
CASSQATSGSHEQFF . TRBV4-1 few
CASSSGGRENIQYF TRBJ2-4 TRBV12-3/TRBV12-4 few
CASSLGVTGTTGELFF TRBJ2-2 TRBV7-2 many
CASRGVAEQYF . TRBV28 few
CASRTPGLGETQYF TRBJ2-5 TRBV2 once
CASSYSIAGVYNEQFF TRBJ2-1 TRBV6-5 .
CASSDWSDGPNTEAFF TRBJ1-1 TRBV2 .
CASSRGGEVGEQFF . TRBV3-1 .
CASSDIDAREQYF TRBJ2-7 TRBV9 few
CASSHRQGYAEAFF TRBJ1-1 TRBV5-6 few
CASTQGAPPYEQYF . TRBV7-2 few
CASSYSSHSQYF TRBJ2-5 TRBV6-6 .
CASSLPETGTETQYF TRBJ2-5 TRBV7-9 .
CSVVRDTAYGYTF TRBJ1-2 TRBV29-1 few